This T cell receptor (beta chain) was captured by sequencing in a study of T cell clonality in common variable immunodeficiency. General study points: Fewer TCRbeta clones were shared among CVID subjects than controls. Links between repertoire features and CVID complications were heterogeneity-limited.

Donors gave 5 to 8 ml heparinized peripheral whole blood. This clone was found many times. The antigen is not known. Control and CVID samples contributed equal amounts of genomic DNA. Repertoires were generated with immunoSEQ multiplex PCR, while TCRdb's copy carries only in-frame clones and drops some. The sample contains about 64,000 clones, none of them singletons. The sample was peripheral blood mononuclear cells. The clonotype originates from a person between 18 and 70 years old in good health.

Incomplete CDR3 DNA: TGTGCCAGCAGCCCGACTAGCCGCTCCTACAATGAG. It yields the protein CASSPTSRSYNE. Given in full, the CDR3 is CASSPTSRSYNEQFF. The gene calls are TRBV12-3 or TRBV12-4 and TRBJ2-1; 7 bases map to TRBD2. The read terminates 3 residues ahead of where the CDR3 ends, so the germline J gene completes it. V shed 6 bases and J 0 bases; nucleotides not matched to a gene: 5. The CDR3 length is 15 residues.